Below are 4 T cell receptor beta chains sequenced from a single sample in a study of T-cell memory formation after mild COVID-19. TCRdb used MiXCR to reprocess the 5' RACE reads, holding one entry per CDR3 protein. The sample has around 310,000 distinct CDR3 sequences, approximately 15% seen once. Sequencing was carried out using PBMCs or a T cell subset sorted from them (not recorded which). The receptors derive from a man younger than 30 who had mild COVID-19 (a few samples of this study predate the infection). Cell type and time point are not known.

V usage is TRBV29-1 and J usage is TRBJ2-5; D is unclear. Germline V lookup: CDR1 SQVTM, CDR2 ANQGSEA. Trimming cost V 2 bases and J 2 bases, with 6 bases left between them. This CDR3 has 12 amino acids. The CDR3 reads CSVELRQETQYF. The CDR3 DNA is TGCAGCGTTGAACTCAGACAAGAGACCCAGTACTTC. The full variable domain, completed using reference TRBV29-1 and TRBJ2-5, is SAVISQKPSRDICQRGTSLTIQCQVDSQVTMMFWYRQQPGQSLTLIATANQGSEATYESGFVIDKFPISRPNLTFSTLTVSNMSPEDSSIYLCSVELRQETQYFGPGTRLLVL.

This clonotype was recorded at least ten times. CDR3 amino acids: CASSPGTDQGGYTF. As DNA, the CDR3 is TGTGCCAGCAGCCCGGGGACAGACCAAGGGGGCTACACCTTC. This rearrangement joins TRBV5-4 to TRBJ1-2; TRBD1 matches at 7 bases. V was clipped by 4 bases and J by 8 bases; unmatched bases: 11. Looked up from germline, CDR1 is SGHNT and CDR2 is YYREEE (reference sequence). The CDR3 spans 14 residues.

The rearrangement joins TRBV6-2 or TRBV6-3 to TRBJ2-7, with 8 positions matching TRBD1. Germline values: CDR1 MNHEY, CDR2 SVGEGT. Trimming took 11 bases from V and 6 from J; bases not matched to a gene: 9. The CDR3 covers 12 residues. CDR3 region: CAAGQEGREQYV. The CDR3 region has the DNA TGTGCCGCGGGACAGGAGGGGCGCGAGCAGTACGTC.

There are many counts of this clonotype. The chain uses TRBV5-1 and TRBJ2-7; TRBD1 aligns across 8 bases. This CDR3 has 14 residues. Germline lookup yields CDR1 SGHRS and CDR2 YFSETQ. CDR3 in DNA: TGCGCCAGCAGCTTGACCTCCGGGACAGGCACATTGTTCGTC. This codes for CASSLTSGTGTLFV.